Given below is one TCR beta chain in context. All enrollees were roughly 18 to 90 years old and from fewer than 30 US areas. Cohorts were assigned according to the clinical history that participants reported. The sample is drawn from a study of blood T cell repertoires in COVID-19. Overall study: Acute-phase and convalescent COVID-19 samples originated in the United States, Italy and Spain.

Measured with immunoSEQ multiplex PCR; TCRdb has only the in-frame clones, and not every one. The sample yields about 400,000 clones, 85% to 90% seen once. The CDR3 is 13 amino acids. Per the germline V gene, CDR1 is LNHNV and CDR2 is YYDKDF (reference sequence). Trimming took off 5 bases at V and 1 base at J, with 8 bases between the two ends. This TCR was recovered from a woman in her 30s who had recovered from COVID-19. What was sequenced was PBMCs or T cells enriched from blood (not recorded which). The chain is built from TRBV15 and TRBJ1-1, with no clear D. Here the CDR3 DNA reads TGTGCCACCAGCTACAGCCCGAACACTGAAGCTTTCTTT. Amino acid sequence: CATSYSPNTEAFF.